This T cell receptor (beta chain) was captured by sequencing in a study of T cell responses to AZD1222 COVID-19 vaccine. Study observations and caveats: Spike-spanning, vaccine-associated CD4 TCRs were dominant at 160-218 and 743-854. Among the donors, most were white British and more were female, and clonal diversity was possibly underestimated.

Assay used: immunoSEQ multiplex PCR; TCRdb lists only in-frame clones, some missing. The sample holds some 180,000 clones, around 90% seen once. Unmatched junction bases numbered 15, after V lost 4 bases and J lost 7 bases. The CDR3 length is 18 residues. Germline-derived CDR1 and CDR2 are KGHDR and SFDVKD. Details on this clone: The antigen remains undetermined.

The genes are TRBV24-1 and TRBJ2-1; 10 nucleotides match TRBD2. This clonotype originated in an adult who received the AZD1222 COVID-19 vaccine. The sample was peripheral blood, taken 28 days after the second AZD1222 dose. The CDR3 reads CATSDPGSAGGPSNEQFF. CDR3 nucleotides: TGTGCCACCAGTGACCCGGGCTCAGCGGGAGGGCCCTCGAATGAGCAGTTCTTC.